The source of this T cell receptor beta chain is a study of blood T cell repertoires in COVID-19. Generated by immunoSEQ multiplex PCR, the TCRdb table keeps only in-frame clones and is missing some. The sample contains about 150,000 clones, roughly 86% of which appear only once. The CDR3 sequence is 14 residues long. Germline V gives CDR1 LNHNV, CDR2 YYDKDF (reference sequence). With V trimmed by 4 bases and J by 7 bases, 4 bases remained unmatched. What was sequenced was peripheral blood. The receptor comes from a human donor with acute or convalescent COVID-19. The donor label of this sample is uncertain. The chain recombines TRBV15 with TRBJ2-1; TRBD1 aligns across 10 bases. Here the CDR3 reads CATSKDRGFNEQFF. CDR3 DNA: TGTGCCACCAGCAAGGACAGGGGGTTTAATGAGCAGTTCTTC.